A single sample is the source of the 18 T cell receptor beta chains below, sequenced in a study of Ad26.COV2.S vaccination and SARS-CoV-2 variants. TCRdb's table, derived via immunoSEQ multiplex PCR, lists solely in-frame clones and lacks some. The sample yields hundreds of thousands of clones, roughly 86% seen once. Treatment of the sample: 15 to 20 received Ad26.COV2.S at low or high dose, single or two shots; a few received placebo; per-sample allocation not given. Day 63 after the first injection of vaccine or placebo was the sampling time. Sequences were derived from peripheral blood, sampled in a trial of Ad26.COV2.S vaccine versus placebo. These TCRs come from a person between 18 and 65 years old who received the Ad26.COV2.S COVID-19 vaccine or a placebo.

The chain couples TRBV5-6 to TRBJ1-1, with D maybe TRBD1 (6 bases). V was clipped by 3 bases and J by 3 bases, with 15 bases between them. CDR1 is SGHDT, CDR2 YYEEEE, per germline. The CDR3 sequence is 15 residues long. In DNA, the CDR3 is TGTGCCAGCAGCTGGACGGGGGAGGGGGACACTGAAGCTTTCTTT. Translating gives CASSWTGEGDTEAFF.

The chain carries TRBV6-1 and TRBJ1-4; tentatively, D is TRBD1 (6 bases). Germline V lookup: CDR1 MNHNS, CDR2 SASEGT. V was shortened by 3 bases and J by 5 bases, with 10 bases between the two germline ends. CDR3 length: 14 amino acids. The CDR3 protein is CASSEDRQNEKLFF. The CDR3 bases are TGTGCCAGCAGTGAGGACAGACAAAATGAAAAACTGTTTTTT.

V gene TRBV5-1 combines with J gene TRBJ2-1; 12 bases fit TRBD2. CDR1 SGHRS and CDR2 YFSETQ come from the germline V gene. With 5 bases clipped from V and 9 bases from J, the junction kept 12 bases outside the gene matches. The CDR3 spans 16 residues. The CDR3 protein is CASRPGLAGGGPEQFF. In nucleotides, the CDR3 is TGCGCCAGCAGGCCGGGACTAGCGGGCGGGGGCCCTGAGCAGTTCTTC.

J is TRBJ2-7 and V is TRBV6-2 or TRBV6-3; D gene uncertain. The V gene's germline CDR1 is MNHEY and CDR2 SVGEGT. The V and J ends lost 1 base and 0 bases respectively, with 4 bases between them. The CDR3 contains 13 residues. CDR3 coding DNA: TGTGCCAGCAGTTACTGGGGCTCCTACGAGCAGTACTTC. Its protein is CASSYWGSYEQYF.

The chain links TRBV11-2 to TRBJ1-1; D is undetermined. Looked up from germline, CDR1 is SGHAT and CDR2 is FQNNGV. The CDR3 runs 13 residues. V gave up 5 bases and J gave up 8 bases, with 15 bases separating them. The CDR3 loop is CASSKERLQEAFF. The CDR3 region has the DNA TGTGCCAGCAGCAAGGAGCGGCTTCAGGAAGCTTTCTTT. Supplemented by reference TRBV11-2 and TRBJ1-1, the full variable domain reads EAGVAQSPRYKIIEKRQSVAFWCNPISGHATLYWYQQILGQGPKLLIQFQNNGVVDDSQLPKDRFSAERLKGVDSTLKIQPAKLEDSAVYLCASSKERLQEAFFGQGTRLTVV.

This chain uses TRBV6-6 with TRBJ2-7; perhaps TRBD2 as D (6 bases). The CDR3 covers 15 residues. V was cut by 2 bases and J by 3 bases, with 14 bases left in between. The germline V gene encodes CDR1 MNHNY and CDR2 SVGAGI (reference sequence). The CDR3 bases are TGTGCCAGCAGTTACAGTATCGGAGGGAACTACGAGCAGTACTTC. Protein product: CASSYSIGGNYEQYF.

The rearrangement links TRBV30 to TRBJ1-5, with D possibly being TRBD1 (6 bases). The CDR3 loop spans 15 amino acids. Germline V gene lookup returns CDR1 GTSNPN and CDR2 SVGIG (reference sequence). The germline V and J ends were trimmed by 2 bases and 4 bases, with 15 bases remaining between them. DNA of the CDR3: TGTGCCTGGAGTAGGGGGGGCCCCCTTAATCAGCCCCAGCATTTT. Protein: CAWSRGGPLNQPQHF. Full variable domain (outside the CDR3, taken from reference TRBV30 and TRBJ1-5): SQTIHQWPATLVQPVGSPLSLECTVEGTSNPNLYWYRQAAGRGLQLLFYSVGIGQISSEVPQNLSASRPQDRQFILSSKKLLLSDSGFYLCAWSRGGPLNQPQHFGDGTRLSIL.

The chain combines TRBV30 with TRBJ2-7; TRBD1 aligns across 10 bases. The CDR3 consists of 13 residues. With 3 bases clipped from V and 7 bases from J, the junction kept 6 bases outside the gene matches. The germline gives CDR1 GTSNPN, CDR2 SVGIG (reference sequence). The CDR3 sequence: CAWSRDRGREQYF. The CDR3, as DNA: TGTGCCTGGAGCCGGGACAGGGGTAGGGAGCAGTACTTC.

The CDR3 here is CASSRGLNYEQYF. CDR3 nucleotide sequence: TGTGCCAGTAGCAGGGGACTGAACTACGAGCAGTACTTC. The chain links TRBV19 to TRBJ2-7, with D perhaps assigned TRBD1 or TRBD2 (6 bases each). V gave up 6 bases and J gave up 3 bases, with 12 bases separating them. The CDR3 runs 13 residues. In germline, CDR1 is LNHDA, CDR2 SQIVND (reference sequence).

The gene calls are TRBV2 and TRBJ1-5; D remains ambiguous. V shed 2 bases and J shed 6 bases, with 5 bases lying between them. CDR3 length equals 12 residues. The germline CDR1 and CDR2 sequences are SNHLY and FYNNEI. CDR3 protein: CASSERSQPQHF. The CDR3 region has the DNA TGTGCCAGCAGTGAAAGGAGTCAGCCCCAGCATTTT. The full variable domain, with the rest looked up from reference TRBV2 and TRBJ1-5, is EPEVTQTPSHQVTQMGQEVILRCVPISNHLYFYWYRQILGQKVEFLVSFYNNEISEKSEIFDDQFSVERPDGSNFTLKIRSTKLEDSAMYFCASSERSQPQHFGDGTRLSIL.

The V gene is TRBV6-1, the J gene TRBJ2-1, with TRBD1 as a possible D gene (5 bases). Per the germline V gene, CDR1 is MNHNS and CDR2 is SASEGT. V was pared by 2 bases and J by 3 bases, with 8 bases between. The CDR3 sequence is 14 residues long. CDR3 DNA sequence: TGTGCCAGCAGTGAAATAGGGGACTACAATGAGCAGTTCTTC. Its translation: CASSEIGDYNEQFF.

This clone was counted a few times. The V gene is TRBV2, the J gene TRBJ2-1; D is ambiguous. V was cut by 2 bases and J by 10 bases, with 12 bases left in between. The CDR3 length is 13 residues. Per germline, CDR1 SNHLY and CDR2 FYNNEI. CDR3: CASSENGDGEQFF. CDR3 in DNA: TGTGCCAGCAGTGAAAACGGTGACGGGGAGCAGTTCTTC.

The chain couples TRBV19 to TRBJ1-5; 9 bases are a match to TRBD1. Germline V CDR1 and CDR2: LNHDA, SQIVND (reference sequence). This CDR3 is 17 amino acids long. Losses at the gene ends were 6 bases for V and 7 bases for J; bases not matched to a gene: 16. For the CDR3, the DNA is TGTGCCAGTAGACCCGCTGTAACAGGGGGCGCGTGGCAGCCCCAGCATTTT. Translated: CASRPAVTGGAWQPQHF.

This chain connects TRBV5-4 to TRBJ2-3; maybe TRBD2 (7 bases). The length of the CDR3 is 20 residues. V dropped 1 base and J dropped 1 base, with 25 bases sitting between them. The germline CDR1 and CDR2 sequences are SGHNT and YYREEE (reference sequence). As DNA, the CDR3 is TGTGCCAGCAGCTTGAGGCGGAGGAGCGGGACGGGGGCTGGCACAGATACGCAGTATTTT. Translated: CASSLRRRSGTGAGTDTQYF.

In DNA form, the CDR3 reads TGTGCCAGCAGTTTTAATGGGGGAGGGGGTGGCTACACCTTC. It codes for CASSFNGGGGGYTF. The chain has TRBV27 and TRBJ1-2; a weak D match, TRBD1 (6 bases). This CDR3 spans 14 amino acids. Germline-derived CDR1 and CDR2 are MNHEY and SMNVEV (reference sequence). Between the trimmed V and J ends, which lost 3 bases and 7 bases, there was a span of 15 bases.

The gene calls are TRBV29-1 and TRBJ2-7; TRBD2 matches at 8 bases. The CDR3 length is 16 residues. Germline assignment: CDR1 SQVTM and CDR2 ANQGSEA. Trimming removed 0 bases from V and 2 bases from J; junction bases left unmatched: 9. CDR3 loop: CSVEDPREGRTYEQYF. CDR3 bases: TGCAGCGTTGAAGATCCCCGGGAGGGGCGAACCTACGAGCAGTACTTC.

This chain connects TRBV6-5 to TRBJ2-7; D possibly uses TRBD1 or TRBD2 (5 bases each). Per germline, CDR1 MNHEY and CDR2 SVGAGI. V gave up 5 bases and J gave up 2 bases, with 13 bases separating them. CDR3 length equals 14 residues. The CDR3, as DNA: TGTGCCAGCAGTACACGGGGCGGTACCTACGAGCAGTACTTC. Encoded protein: CASSTRGGTYEQYF.

The chain recombines TRBV4-1 with TRBJ2-1, with 14 bases identical to TRBD2. Trimming at V came to 0 bases and at J to 2 bases, leaving 12 bases not matched to a gene. CDR1 is MGHRA and CDR2 is YSYEKL in the germline V gene. There are 21 residues in the CDR3. DNA for the CDR3: TGCGCCAGCAGCCAAGACTCTCCAGCCGGGACTAGCGGGGGTCCCTACAATGAGCAGTTCTTC. Its protein is CASSQDSPAGTSGGPYNEQFF.